The table lists the clone carrying this T cell receptor (beta chain) with many counts. Its antigen remains unknown. This sample was taken from a study of T cells in Graves' hyperthyroidism and ophthalmopathy. Clinical symptoms, serum thyroxine, TRAb, thyroid ultrasound and orbital computed tomography established diagnosis. Study results and limitations: Among thyroid clonotypes expanded above 0.001, most also appeared in blood. For ophthalmopathy, model prediction preceded onset by a median about six months.

RNA transcripts yielded amplified TCR beta CDR3 regions. Researchers ran a first-round RT-PCR on the TCR CDR3 using the HTBI primer set. TCRdb fed the multiplex PCR reads into MiXCR, producing one record per CDR3 protein. The data contain some 760,000 distinct CDR3 sequences, less than 15% of them singletons. This clonotype was sampled from a woman aged 18-30 years with Graves' hyperthyroidism. The specimen was blood.

The CDR3, as DNA: TGTGCCAGCAGTGCTGTCGACCGGGACTGGAAAGAGACCCAGTACTTC. As protein: CASSAVDRDWKETQYF. The chain uses TRBV12-3 or TRBV12-4 and TRBJ2-5; a possible D gene is TRBD2 (6 bases). This CDR3 contains 16 residues. V was cut by 5 bases and J by 3 bases, with 19 bases left in between.